This TCR beta chain was identified during a study of identical twins. Study-wide results and caveats: Researchers reported weaker excess twin sharing in beta out-of-frame sequences. Cross-sectional statistical analysis, not tracking of the same donors, underpinned the conclusions.

In the case of this clonotype: Its antigen is currently unknown.

J gave up 2 bases and V 6 bases, and 4 bases lay outside the gene matches. This CDR3 contains 13 residues. The V gene's germline CDR1 is SEHNR and CDR2 FQNEAQ (reference sequence). It was template switching that added a universal primer site, and there were unique molecular identifiers on the cDNA. TCRdb used MiXCR to reprocess the 5' RACE reads, holding one entry per CDR3 protein. The sample holds about 890,000 distinct CDR3 sequences, approximately 13% seen once. This sample was shared with a second study, whose subject was yellow fever vaccine responses in identical twins.

This TCR was recovered from a woman in her late teens or twenties in good health. Material for sequencing was PBMCs. This chain connects TRBV7-9 to TRBJ2-7; 7 positions match TRBD1. CDR3 sequence: CASSPQGTYEQYV. The CDR3, as DNA: TGTGCCAGCAGTCCACAGGGGACCTACGAGCAGTACGTC.